This TCR beta chain came from a study of cytomegalovirus exposure and HLA in healthy donors. Worth noting for this clone: What it recognizes is unknown.

Primers included in the PCR were 60 Vbeta and 13 Jbeta primers. The repertoire was sequenced with immunoSEQ multiplex PCR; TCRdb's copy has only in-frame clones and lacks some. This table lists some 53,000 clones. Study-wide findings and caveats: Upon later analysis, TCR association rates were observed to vary by HLA locus, being highest for DRB1 and lowest for HLA-C. HLA allele associations emerged for around 16,000 TCR beta sequences in a later analysis, at 0.05 false discovery rate. TCR beta V- and J-gene trimming was later associated with a missense DCLRE1C variant.

The CDR3 spans 19 residues. Trimming at V came to 4 bases and at J to 8 bases, leaving 21 bases not matched to a gene. CDR1 SGHDT and CDR2 YYEEEE come from the germline V gene. This receptor was obtained from a woman aged 60 to 75 in good health and CMV-seropositive. The chain joins TRBV5-6 to TRBJ1-2; TRBD1 matches 12 bases. The sequencing input was PBMCs. This CDR3 is CASSLKTPGQGANVAGYTF. CDR3 in DNA: TGTGCCAGCAGCCTAAAAACACCGGGACAGGGGGCGAACGTGGCCGGCTACACCTTC.